This T cell receptor beta chain was identified in a study of a mutant IDH1 vaccine in newly diagnosed glioma. The overall study: Most patients had received both radiotherapy and temozolomide, the prior options being radiotherapy, temozolomide, or both.

Documented time point: baseline, week 1 (first vaccination visit). Noted treatment: pre-vaccination baseline after standard-of-care therapy. The astrocytomas were IDH1-mutant, ATRX-negative, and WHO grade 3 or 4. Unmatched junction bases numbered 10, after V lost 2 bases and J lost 4 bases. CDR3 size: 18 residues. Germline lookup yields CDR1 SGHAT and CDR2 FQDESV (reference sequence). TCRdb's copy holds only in-frame clones and misses some; the assay was immunoSEQ multiplex PCR. This sample has 95,000 to 100,000 clones; around 90% occur once, and the top ten carry around 0.6%. The input for sequencing was PBMCs, taken from a glioma patient treated with radiotherapy, temozolomide or both. This TCR was sampled from a woman aged 50 to 60 with glioma. The J gene is TRBJ2-1, the V gene TRBV11-1; 11 nucleotides match TRBD2. In DNA form, the CDR3 reads TGTGCCAGCAGCTTAAGGGTGGTGGGACTAGCGGCTTACAATGAGCAGTTCTTC. Translated: CASSLRVVGLAAYNEQFF.